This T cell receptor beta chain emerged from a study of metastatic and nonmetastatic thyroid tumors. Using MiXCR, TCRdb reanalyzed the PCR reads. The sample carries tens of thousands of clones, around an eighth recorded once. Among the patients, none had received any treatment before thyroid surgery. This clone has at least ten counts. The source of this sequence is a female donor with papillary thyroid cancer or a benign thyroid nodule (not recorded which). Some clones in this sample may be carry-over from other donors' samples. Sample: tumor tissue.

CDR3 nucleotides: TGTGCCAGCAGCTCCGGAGGGAACACTGAAGCTTTCTTT. Translating gives CASSSGGNTEAFF. J is TRBJ1-1 and V is TRBV7-9; D unresolved. Germline V gene lookup returns CDR1 SEHNR and CDR2 FQNEAQ (reference sequence). The CDR3 has 13 amino acids. Trimming removed 4 bases at V and 1 base at J, with 7 bases between.